Below are 17 T cell receptor beta chains sequenced from a single sample in a study of early stage breast cancer tumors. Sequenced by immunoSEQ multiplex PCR; TCRdb stores in-frame clones only, minus some. The sample records 40,000 to 60,000 clones, around 83% being singletons. Sequencing input: blood. The receptors derive from a person in their fifties with breast cancer.

The chain uses TRBV19 and TRBJ2-1; 11 nucleotides align to TRBD2. V was clipped by 5 bases and J by 5 bases; unmatched bases: 11. This CDR3 is built from 17 residues. Germline values: CDR1 LNHDA, CDR2 SQIVND (reference sequence). The CDR3 nucleotides read TGTGCCAGTAGTGCCAGGAGACTAGCGGGAATCGACAATGAGCAGTTCTTC. Its protein is CASSARRLAGIDNEQFF. The whole variable domain, filled in from reference TRBV19 and TRBJ2-1, reads DGGITQSPKYLFRKEGQNVTLSCEQNLNHDAMYWYRQDPGQGLRLIYYSQIVNDFQKGDIAEGYSVSREKKESFPLTVTSAQKNPTAFYLCASSARRLAGIDNEQFFGPGTRLTVL.

V is TRBV28 and J is TRBJ1-5; D ambiguous. Germline V gives CDR1 MDHEN, CDR2 SYDVKM. Trimming shortened V by 2 bases and J by 3 bases, and 14 bases separated the two germline ends. The CDR3 covers 16 residues. CDR3 loop: CASSLASSAVNQPQHF. As DNA, the CDR3 is TGTGCCAGCAGTTTAGCGTCGTCGGCAGTCAATCAGCCCCAGCATTTT.

Worth noting for this clone: Germline and junction disagree at one end, which may indicate a read error. The genes are TRBV7-3 and TRBJ2-7; TRBD2 matches at 7 bases. Germline assignment: CDR1 SGHTA and CDR2 FQGTGA. The CDR3 totals 14 residues. The CDR3 DNA reads TGTGCCAGCAGTCCCGGGACTACCCCCTACCAGCAGTACTTC. Encoded protein: CASSPGTTPYQQYF.

This clone occurred once. The V call is TRBV5-4, the J call TRBJ1-2, with D possibly TRBD1 on 6 matching bases. Germline CDR1 SGHNT, CDR2 YYREEE (reference sequence). The CDR3 consists of 14 residues. V lost 6 bases to trimming and J lost 4 bases, with 16 bases between them. The CDR3 DNA reads as TGTGCCAGCACGGGAGAACAGGGAGGCTATGGCTACACCTTC. Its protein product is CASTGEQGGYGYTF.

This clone is a singleton in its sample. The DNA for the CDR3 is TGTGCCAGCAGTTTAGGGCAGGGGGTAGGTAATTCACCCCTCCACTTT. Its translation is CASSLGQGVGNSPLHF. The chain couples TRBV28 to TRBJ1-6; 7 bases align to TRBD1. Unmatched junction bases numbered 7, after V lost 2 bases and J lost 6 bases. CDR1 is MDHEN, CDR2 SYDVKM, per germline. The CDR3 is 16 residues long.

The V gene is TRBV7-9, the J gene TRBJ1-1; D is uncertain. Trimming removed 1 base from V and 4 bases from J, with 10 bases in between. CDR3 length equals 14 residues. The germline V gene has CDR1 SEHNR and CDR2 FQNEAQ (reference sequence). CDR3 in DNA: TGTGCCAGCAGCTTAGGCGGAGGGCGCACTGAAGCTTTCTTT. Translated: CASSLGGGRTEAFF. The full variable domain, rest sourced from reference TRBV7-9 and TRBJ1-1, is DTGVSQNPRHKITKRGQNVTFRCDPISEHNRLYWYRQTLGQGPEFLTYFQNEAQLEKSRLLSDRFSAERPKGSFSTLEIQRTEQGDSAMYLCASSLGGGRTEAFFGQGTRLTVV.

The J gene is TRBJ2-4, the V gene TRBV25-1; TRBD2 matches at 8 bases. The CDR3 is made up of 15 amino acids. J was trimmed by 7 bases and V by 1 base; bases with no gene match: 6. From germline, CDR1 is MGHDK and CDR2 SYGVNS. This CDR3 reads CASSESGGRRNIQYF. Here the CDR3 DNA reads TGTGCCAGCAGTGAATCGGGCGGGAGGAGGAACATTCAGTACTTC.

The V call is TRBV5-1, the J call TRBJ2-1, with TRBD2 identical over 13 bases. V shed 6 bases and J 5 bases; nucleotides not matched to a gene: 5. This CDR3 contains 15 residues. The V gene's germline CDR1 is SGHRS and CDR2 YFSETQ. CDR3 sequence (DNA): TGCGCCAGCACAAGCGGGACTAGCGGGGACAATGAGCAGTTCTTC. Translation: CASTSGTSGDNEQFF.

V usage is TRBV7-6 and J usage is TRBJ2-7, with 7 nucleotides matching TRBD1. The CDR3 is made up of 14 amino acids. Germline V gives CDR1 SGHVS, CDR2 FNYEAQ. V gave up 5 bases and J gave up 2 bases; unmatched junction bases: 6. CDR3 DNA sequence: TGTGCCAGCAGCGCCGGACAGGACCCCTACGAGCAGTACTTC. It specifies CASSAGQDPYEQYF.

The rearrangement uses TRBV12-5 and TRBJ2-7; 7 bases are a match to TRBD1. The CDR3 is 19 residues long. Germline V gene data show CDR1 as LGHNT and CDR2 as FRNRAP. The junction had 21 bases not matched to a gene; V was cut back by 5 bases and J by 2 bases. CDR3 amino acids: CASGVRVPAYRGSTYEQYF. The CDR3 coding sequence is TGTGCTAGTGGTGTACGGGTCCCCGCGTACAGGGGTTCAACCTACGAGCAGTACTTC.

The J gene is TRBJ2-7, the V gene TRBV6-5; 9 nucleotides match TRBD2. The V and J ends lost 2 bases and 0 bases, in that order; junction bases with no gene match: 2. Looked up from germline, CDR1 is MNHEY and CDR2 is SVGAGI. The CDR3 is 15 residues long. CDR3 sequence: CASSYALAGSYEQYF. The DNA for the CDR3 is TGTGCCAGCAGTTACGCACTAGCGGGCTCCTACGAGCAGTACTTC.

The chain carries TRBV6-6 and TRBJ1-5; D is unresolved. Germline lookup yields CDR1 MNHNY and CDR2 SVGAGI (reference sequence). V lost 0 bases and J lost 0, with 9 bases in between. This CDR3 contains 16 residues. The CDR3 is CASSYSIGYSNQPQHF. DNA for the CDR3: TGTGCCAGCAGTTACTCGATAGGCTATAGCAATCAGCCCCAGCATTTT.

The chain joins TRBV7-2 to TRBJ2-7; D gene ambiguous. Germline V lookup: CDR1 SGHTA, CDR2 FQGNSA. V lost 3 bases to trimming and J lost 3 bases, with 12 bases between them. This CDR3 spans 14 amino acids. CDR3: CASSFYSSDYEQYF. CDR3 DNA sequence: TGTGCCAGCAGCTTTTACAGCTCAGACTACGAGCAGTACTTC. The full variable domain, rest sourced from reference TRBV7-2 and TRBJ2-7, is GAGVSQSPSNKVTEKGKDVELRCDPISGHTALYWYRQSLGQGLEFLIYFQGNSAPDKSGLPSDRFSAERTGGSVSTLTIQRTQQEDSAVYLCASSFYSSDYEQYFGPGTRLTVT.

A single count supports this clone. This chain links TRBV18 with TRBJ2-7; 7 nucleotides match TRBD1. This CDR3 is built from 13 residues. V trimming: 6 bases; J trimming: 3 bases; junction bases outside the gene matches: 5. CDR1 is KGHSH, CDR2 LQKENI, per germline. For the CDR3, the DNA is TGTGCCAGCTCGCAGGACAGGATCTACGAGCAGTACTTC. The encoded protein is CASSQDRIYEQYF. The entire variable domain, with the rest obtained from reference TRBV18 and TRBJ2-7, is as follows: NAGVMQNPRHLVRRRGQEARLRCSPMKGHSHVYWYRQLPEEGLKFMVYLQKENIIDESGMPKERFSAEFPKEGPSILRIQQVVRGDSAAYFCASSQDRIYEQYFGPGTRLTVT.

J is TRBJ2-5 and V is TRBV20-1; D gene uncertain. This CDR3 comprises 10 residues. Trimming left V 3 bases short and J 5 bases short, with 4 bases between. Germline lookup yields CDR1 DFQATT and CDR2 SNEGSKA (reference sequence). In nucleotides, the CDR3 is TGCAGTGCTAGCAAGGAGACCCAGTACTTC. The encoded protein is CSASKETQYF.

V and J are TRBV30 and TRBJ2-5; D may be TRBD1 (6 bases). The CDR3 consists of 20 residues. The germline V and J ends were trimmed by 0 bases and 4 bases, with 30 bases remaining between them. Germline V lookup: CDR1 GTSNPN, CDR2 SVGIG (reference sequence). The CDR3 nucleotides are TGTGCCTGGAGTGTACAGACCCTAGTCAACAGGGAAGACCTAGGAGAGACCCAGTACTTC. This gives the protein CAWSVQTLVNREDLGETQYF. Complete variable domain (other parts from reference TRBV30 and TRBJ2-5): SQTIHQWPATLVQPVGSPLSLECTVEGTSNPNLYWYRQAAGRGLQLLFYSVGIGQISSEVPQNLSASRPQDRQFILSSKKLLLSDSGFYLCAWSVQTLVNREDLGETQYFGPGTRLLVL.

The chain combines TRBV5-8 with TRBJ1-5; TRBD1 is a possible D gene (5 bases). Germline values: CDR1 SGHTS, CDR2 YDEGEE. Deletions cut 0 bases from V and 6 bases from J, with 13 bases between. This CDR3 spans 15 amino acids. This CDR3 is CASSLGQGVGQPQHF. CDR3 nucleotides: TGTGCCAGCAGCTTGGGGCAGGGAGTCGGTCAGCCCCAGCATTTT. The entire variable domain, with the rest obtained from reference TRBV5-8 and TRBJ1-5, is as follows: EAGVTQSPTHLIKTRGQQATLRCSPISGHTSVYWYQQALGLGLQFLLWYDEGEERNRGNFPPRFSGRQFPNYSSELNVNALELEDSALYLCASSLGQGVGQPQHFGDGTRLSIL.